Shown below are 5 T cell receptor beta chains from a single sample sequenced in a study of T cell responses to AZD1222 COVID-19 vaccine. Some clones are missing from TCRdb's copy, which holds only in-frame ones; the method was immunoSEQ multiplex PCR. This sample has some 120,000 clones, with around 83% found just once. This sample comprised peripheral blood, obtained 28 days after the second AZD1222 dose. All receptors derive from an adult who received the AZD1222 COVID-19 vaccine.

V gene TRBV3-1 (or the pseudogene TRBV3-2) combines with J gene TRBJ1-6, with D possibly TRBD1 on 6 matching bases. The CDR3 is made up of 15 amino acids. Trimming removed 1 base from V and 8 bases from J, with 12 bases in between. Germline loops: CDR1 LGHDT, CDR2 YNNKEL (reference sequence). The CDR3 reads CASSQVQGSDSPLHF. The CDR3 DNA sequence: TGTGCCAGCAGCCAAGTCCAGGGGAGTGATTCACCCCTCCACTTT.

The chain employs TRBV6-5 and TRBJ1-1; D is ambiguous. V gave up 2 bases and J gave up 1 base, with 14 bases separating them. The CDR3 has 16 residues. Germline CDR1 is MNHEY and CDR2 is SVGAGI. The DNA for the CDR3 is TGTGCCAGCAGTTACCCCCCAGGCAGAGGGAACACTGAAGCTTTCTTT. It codes for CASSYPPGRGNTEAFF.

As for this clone: Just one base apart from a much larger clone, this may be a read error. This chain connects TRBV4-3 to TRBJ2-7, with D perhaps TRBD2 (5 bases). Germline V CDR1 and CDR2: LGHNA, YSLEER. This CDR3 region has 14 residues. The CDR3 reads CAGSQGLVVYEQYF. The CDR3 region has the DNA TGCGCCGGCAGCCAAGGACTCGTAGTCTACGAGCAGTACTTC.

J is TRBJ1-3 and V is TRBV25-1, with 7 bases that match TRBD1. The V and J ends lost 6 bases and 2 bases, in that order; junction bases with no gene match: 4. Germline lookup yields CDR1 MGHDK and CDR2 SYGVNS. The CDR3 extends over 14 amino acids. DNA of the CDR3: TGTGCCAGCAGCCGGACAGGCACTGGAAACACCATATATTTT. Protein: CASSRTGTGNTIYF.

The chain uses TRBV30 and TRBJ1-6; the match to TRBD1 covers 7 bases. This CDR3 has 15 amino acids. V gave up 2 bases and J gave up 3 bases; unmatched junction bases: 4. CDR1 is GTSNPN and CDR2 is SVGIG in the germline V gene (reference sequence). The CDR3 reads CAWSSDRVYNSPLHF. CDR3 nucleotides: TGTGCCTGGAGTTCTGACAGGGTCTATAATTCACCCCTCCACTTT.